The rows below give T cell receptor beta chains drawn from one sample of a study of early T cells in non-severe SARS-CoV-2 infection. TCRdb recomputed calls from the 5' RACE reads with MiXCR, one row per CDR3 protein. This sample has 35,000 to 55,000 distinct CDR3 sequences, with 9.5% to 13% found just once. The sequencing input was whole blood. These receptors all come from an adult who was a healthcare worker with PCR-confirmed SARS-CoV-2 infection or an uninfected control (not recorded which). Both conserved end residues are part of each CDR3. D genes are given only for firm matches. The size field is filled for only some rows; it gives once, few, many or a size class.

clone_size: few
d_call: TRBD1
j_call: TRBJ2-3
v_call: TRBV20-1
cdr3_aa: CSANHQGALADTQYF
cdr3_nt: TGCAGTGCTAACCACCAGGGGGCGCTTGCAGATACGCAGTATTTT

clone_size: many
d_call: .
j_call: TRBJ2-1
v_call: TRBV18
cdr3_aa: CASSPPTQTVSSYNEQFF
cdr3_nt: TGTGCCAGCTCACCACCAACCCAGACAGTTAGCTCCTACAATGAGCAGTTCTTC

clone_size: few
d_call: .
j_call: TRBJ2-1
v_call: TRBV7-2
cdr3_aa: CASSLLARASYNEQFF
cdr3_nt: TGTGCCAGCAGCCTACTAGCCCGAGCCTCCTACAATGAGCAGTTCTTC

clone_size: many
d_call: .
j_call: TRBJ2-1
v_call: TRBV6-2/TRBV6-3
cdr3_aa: CASSYGRNEQFF
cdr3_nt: TGTGCCAGCAGTTATGGTCGGAATGAGCAGTTCTTC

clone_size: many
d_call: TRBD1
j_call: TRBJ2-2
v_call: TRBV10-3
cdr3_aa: CAIKSGQGVWGELFF
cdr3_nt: TGTGCCATCAAATCGGGACAGGGAGTATGGGGGGAGCTGTTTTTT

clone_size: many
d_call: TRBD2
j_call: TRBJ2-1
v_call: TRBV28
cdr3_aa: CASSRTSGPSYNEQFF
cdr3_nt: TGTGCCAGCAGTCGAACTAGCGGGCCCTCCTACAATGAGCAGTTCTTC

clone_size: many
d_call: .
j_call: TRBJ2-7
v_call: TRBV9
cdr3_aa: CASSVEAGSYEQYF
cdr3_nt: TGTGCCAGCAGCGTGGAAGCGGGTTCCTACGAGCAGTACTTC

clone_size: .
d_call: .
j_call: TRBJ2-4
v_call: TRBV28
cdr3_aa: CASSFPTVLAKNIQYF
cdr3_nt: TGTGCCAGCAGTTTTCCCACGGTTTTGGCCAAAAACATTCAGTACTTC

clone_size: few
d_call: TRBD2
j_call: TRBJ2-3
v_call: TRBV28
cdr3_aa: CASSPQTSGTDTQYF
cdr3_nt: TGTGCCAGCAGTCCTCAGACTAGCGGCACAGATACGCAGTATTTT

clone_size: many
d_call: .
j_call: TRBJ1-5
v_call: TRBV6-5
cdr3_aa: CASSYSGSAQPQHF
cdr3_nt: TGTGCCAGCAGTTACTCGGGGTCTGCTCAGCCCCAGCATTTT

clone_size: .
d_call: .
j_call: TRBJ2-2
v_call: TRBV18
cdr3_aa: CASSPRTANTGELFF
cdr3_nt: TGTGCCAGCTCACCTCGAACTGCGAACACCGGGGAGCTGTTTTTT

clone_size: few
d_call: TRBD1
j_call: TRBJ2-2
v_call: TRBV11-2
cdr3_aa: CASSGRDRGTGELFF
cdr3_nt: TGTGCCAGCAGCGGAAGGGACAGGGGAACTGGGGAGCTGTTTTTT

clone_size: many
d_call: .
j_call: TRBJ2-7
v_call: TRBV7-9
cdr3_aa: CASSRTDYEQYF
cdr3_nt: TGTGCCAGCAGCCGGACAGATTACGAGCAGTACTTC

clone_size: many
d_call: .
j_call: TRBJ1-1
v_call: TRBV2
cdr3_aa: CASSEWDGDLEAFF
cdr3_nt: TGTGCCAGCAGTGAATGGGACGGAGATTTGGAAGCTTTCTTT

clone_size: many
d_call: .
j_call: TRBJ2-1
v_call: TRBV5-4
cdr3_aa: CVSSFGSRRNNEQFF
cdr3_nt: TGTGTCAGCAGCTTTGGCTCGAGGAGAAACAATGAGCAGTTCTTC

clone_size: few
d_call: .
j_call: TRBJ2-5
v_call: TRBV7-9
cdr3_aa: CASSLAAGAQETQYF
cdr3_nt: TGTGCCAGCAGCTTAGCGGCAGGGGCACAAGAGACCCAGTACTTC

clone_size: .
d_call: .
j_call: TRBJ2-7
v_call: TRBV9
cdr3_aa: CASSVGTLPYEQYF
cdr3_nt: TGTGCCAGCAGCGTGGGGACACTTCCCTACGAGCAGTACTTC

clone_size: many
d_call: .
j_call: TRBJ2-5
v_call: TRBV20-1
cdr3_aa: CSARPPVDGIQYF
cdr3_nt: TGCAGTGCTAGACCTCCGGTGGACGGGATCCAGTACTTC

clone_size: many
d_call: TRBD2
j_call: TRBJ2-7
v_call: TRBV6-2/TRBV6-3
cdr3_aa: CASRPGLAGTYEQYF
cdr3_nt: TGTGCCAGCAGGCCAGGACTAGCGGGAACCTACGAGCAGTACTTC

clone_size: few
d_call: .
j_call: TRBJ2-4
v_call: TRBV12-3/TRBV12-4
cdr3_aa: CASSLAPSPSGYF
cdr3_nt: TGTGCCAGCAGTTTAGCGCCTAGTCCATCAGGTTACTTC

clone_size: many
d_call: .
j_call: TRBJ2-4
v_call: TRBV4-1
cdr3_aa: CASSQANLGGTKNIQYF
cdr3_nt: TGCGCCAGCAGCCAAGCTAACTTAGGGGGAACCAAAAACATTCAGTACTTC

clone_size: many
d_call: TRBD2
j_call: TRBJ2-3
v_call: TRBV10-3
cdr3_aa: CAIKREGTDTQYF
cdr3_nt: TGTGCCATCAAGCGGGAGGGTACAGATACGCAGTATTTT

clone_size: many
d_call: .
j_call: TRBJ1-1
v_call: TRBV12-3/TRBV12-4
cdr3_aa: CASSLPPNMAFF
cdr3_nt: TGTGCCAGCAGTTTACCCCCGAATATGGCTTTCTTT

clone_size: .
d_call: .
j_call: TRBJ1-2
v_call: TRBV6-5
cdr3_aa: CASSYSWQDYGYTF
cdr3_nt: TGTGCCAGCAGTTACTCCTGGCAGGACTATGGCTACACCTTC

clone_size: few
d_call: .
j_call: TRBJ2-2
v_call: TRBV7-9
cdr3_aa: CASSLRAQRDNTGELFF
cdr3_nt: TGTGCCAGCAGCTTACGCGCCCAACGGGATAACACCGGGGAGCTGTTTTTT

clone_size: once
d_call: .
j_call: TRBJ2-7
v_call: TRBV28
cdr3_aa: CASSSPRGDHPTQQYF
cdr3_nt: TGTGCCAGCAGTTCCCCCAGAGGGGACCATCCTACGCAGCAGTACTTC

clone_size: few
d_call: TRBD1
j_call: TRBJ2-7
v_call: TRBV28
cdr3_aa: CASSFAQGTYEQYF
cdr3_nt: TGTGCCAGCAGTTTTGCACAGGGGACCTACGAGCAGTACTTC

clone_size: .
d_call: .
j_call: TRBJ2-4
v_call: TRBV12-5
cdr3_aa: CASGDRIAKNIQYF
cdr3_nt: TGTGCTAGTGGGGACAGAATAGCCAAAAACATTCAGTACTTC

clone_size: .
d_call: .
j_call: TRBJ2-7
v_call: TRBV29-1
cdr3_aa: CSDPDRTYEQYF
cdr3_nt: TGCAGCGACCCCGACAGGACCTACGAGCAGTACTTC

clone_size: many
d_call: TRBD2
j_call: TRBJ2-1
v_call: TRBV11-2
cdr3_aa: CASSPESSGIYNEQFF
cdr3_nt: TGTGCCAGCAGCCCGGAATCGAGCGGGATCTACAATGAGCAGTTCTTC

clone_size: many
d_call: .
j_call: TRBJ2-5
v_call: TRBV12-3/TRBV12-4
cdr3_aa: CASSLKAGRPPRAQYF
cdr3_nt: TGTGCCAGCAGTTTAAAAGCAGGACGGCCTCCAAGGGCCCAGTACTTC

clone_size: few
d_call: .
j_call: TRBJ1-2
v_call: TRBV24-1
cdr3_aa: CATSGTYGYTF
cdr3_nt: TGTGCCACCAGCGGGACGTATGGCTACACCTTC

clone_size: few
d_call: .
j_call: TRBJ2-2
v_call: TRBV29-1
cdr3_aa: CSVVTISPNTGELFF
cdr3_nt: TGCAGCGTTGTGACTATTAGTCCGAACACCGGGGAGCTGTTTTTT

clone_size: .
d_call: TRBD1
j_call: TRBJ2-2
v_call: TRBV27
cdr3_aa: CASSRVGTANTGELFF
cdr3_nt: TGTGCCAGCAGTCGCGTAGGGACAGCGAACACCGGGGAGCTGTTTTTT

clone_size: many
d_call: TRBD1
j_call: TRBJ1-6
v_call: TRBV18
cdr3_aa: CASSRTGGSYNSPLHF
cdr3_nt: TGTGCCAGCTCACGGACAGGGGGCTCCTATAATTCACCCCTCCACTTT